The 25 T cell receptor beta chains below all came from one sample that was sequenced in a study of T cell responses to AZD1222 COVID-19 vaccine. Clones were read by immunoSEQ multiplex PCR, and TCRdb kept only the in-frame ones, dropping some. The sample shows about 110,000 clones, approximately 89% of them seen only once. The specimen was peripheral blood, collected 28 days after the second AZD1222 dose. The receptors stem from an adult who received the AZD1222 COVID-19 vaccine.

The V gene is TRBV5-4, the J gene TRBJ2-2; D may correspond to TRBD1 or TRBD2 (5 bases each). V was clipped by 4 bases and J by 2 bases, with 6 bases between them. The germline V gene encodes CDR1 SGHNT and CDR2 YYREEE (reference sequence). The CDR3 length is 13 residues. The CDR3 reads CASSGGNTGELFF. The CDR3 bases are TGTGCCAGCAGCGGGGGTAACACCGGGGAGCTGTTTTTT.

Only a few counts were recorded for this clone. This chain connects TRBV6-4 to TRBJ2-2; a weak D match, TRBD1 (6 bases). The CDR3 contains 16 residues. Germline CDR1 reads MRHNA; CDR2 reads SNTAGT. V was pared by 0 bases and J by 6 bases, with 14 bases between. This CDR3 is CASSDSSVRGSGELFF. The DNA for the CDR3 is TGTGCCAGCAGTGACTCCAGCGTGAGGGGGTCCGGGGAGCTGTTTTTT.

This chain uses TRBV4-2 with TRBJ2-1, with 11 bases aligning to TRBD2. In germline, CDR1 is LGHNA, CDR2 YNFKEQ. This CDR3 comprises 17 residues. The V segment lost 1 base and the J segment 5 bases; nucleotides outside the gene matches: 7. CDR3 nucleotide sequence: TGTGCCAGCAGCCAAGCCCTCACTAGCGGGGGCCACAATGAGCAGTTCTTC. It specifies CASSQALTSGGHNEQFF.

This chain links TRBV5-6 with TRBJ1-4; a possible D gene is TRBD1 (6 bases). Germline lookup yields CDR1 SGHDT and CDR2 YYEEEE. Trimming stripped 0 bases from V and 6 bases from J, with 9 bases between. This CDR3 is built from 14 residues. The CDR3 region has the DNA TGTGCCAGCAGCTTGGTGGGGGCGGATGAAAAACTGTTTTTT. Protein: CASSLVGADEKLFF. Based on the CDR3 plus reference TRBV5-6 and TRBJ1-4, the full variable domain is DAGVTQSPTHLIKTRGQQVTLRCSPKSGHDTVSWYQQALGQGPQFIFQYYEEEERQRGNFPDRFSGHQFPNYSSELNVNALLLGDSALYLCASSLVGADEKLFFGSGTQLSVL.

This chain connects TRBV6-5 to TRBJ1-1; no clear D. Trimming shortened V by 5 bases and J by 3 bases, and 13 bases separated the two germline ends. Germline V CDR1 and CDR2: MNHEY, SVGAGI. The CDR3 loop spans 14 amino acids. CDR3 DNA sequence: TGTGCCAGCAGTCCACCAGGCGTGGACACTGAAGCTTTCTTT. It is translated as CASSPPGVDTEAFF.

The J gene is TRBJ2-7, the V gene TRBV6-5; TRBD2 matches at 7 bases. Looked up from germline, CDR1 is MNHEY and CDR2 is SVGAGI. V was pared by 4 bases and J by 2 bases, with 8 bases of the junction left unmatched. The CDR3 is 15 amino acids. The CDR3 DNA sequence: TGTGCCAGCAGTTTGGCCGGGACTACCACCTACGAGCAGTACTTC. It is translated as CASSLAGTTTYEQYF.

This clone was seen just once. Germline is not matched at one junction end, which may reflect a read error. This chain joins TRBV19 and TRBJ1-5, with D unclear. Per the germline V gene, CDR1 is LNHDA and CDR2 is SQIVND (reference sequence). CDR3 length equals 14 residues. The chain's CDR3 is CASSGILSNRPQHF. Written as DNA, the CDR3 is TGTGCCAGCAGTGGAATCCTTAGCAATCGGCCCCAGCATTTT. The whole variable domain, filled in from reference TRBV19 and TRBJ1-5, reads DGGITQSPKYLFRKEGQNVTLSCEQNLNHDAMYWYRQDPGQGLRLIYYSQIVNDFQKGDIAEGYSVSREKKESFPLTVTSAQKNPTAFYLCASSGILSNRPQHFGDGTRLSIL.

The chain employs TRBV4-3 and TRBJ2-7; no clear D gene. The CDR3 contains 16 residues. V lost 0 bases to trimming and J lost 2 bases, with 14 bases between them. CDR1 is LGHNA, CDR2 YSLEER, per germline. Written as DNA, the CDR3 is TGCGCCAGCAGCCAAGATCTCTCGGCGGTACCCTACGAGCAGTACTTC. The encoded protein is CASSQDLSAVPYEQYF.

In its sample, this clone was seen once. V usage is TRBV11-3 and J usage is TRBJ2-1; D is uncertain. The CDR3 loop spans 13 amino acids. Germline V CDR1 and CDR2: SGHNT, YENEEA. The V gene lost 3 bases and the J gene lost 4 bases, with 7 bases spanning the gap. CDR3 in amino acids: CASSFTAYNEQFF. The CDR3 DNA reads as TGTGCCAGCAGCTTTACAGCTTACAATGAGCAGTTCTTC. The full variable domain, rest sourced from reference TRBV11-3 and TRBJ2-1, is EAGVVQSPRYKIIEKKQPVAFWCNPISGHNTLYWYLQNLGQGPELLIRYENEEAVDDSQLPKDRFSAERLKGVDSTLKIQPAELGDSAVYLCASSFTAYNEQFFGPGTRLTVL.

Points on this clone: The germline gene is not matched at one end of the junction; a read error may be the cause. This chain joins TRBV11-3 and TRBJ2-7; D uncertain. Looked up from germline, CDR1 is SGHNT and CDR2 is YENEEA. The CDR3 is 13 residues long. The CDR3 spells CASSLSPSFEQYF. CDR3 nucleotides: TGTGCCAGCAGCTTATCCCCCTCCTTCGAGCAGTACTTC.

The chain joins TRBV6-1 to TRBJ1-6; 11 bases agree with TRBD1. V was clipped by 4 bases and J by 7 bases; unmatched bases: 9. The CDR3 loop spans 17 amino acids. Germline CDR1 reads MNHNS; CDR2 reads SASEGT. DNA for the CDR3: TGTGCCAGCAGTGGGACAGGGGGCATTCAACCCAATTCACCCCTCCACTTT. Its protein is CASSGTGGIQPNSPLHF.

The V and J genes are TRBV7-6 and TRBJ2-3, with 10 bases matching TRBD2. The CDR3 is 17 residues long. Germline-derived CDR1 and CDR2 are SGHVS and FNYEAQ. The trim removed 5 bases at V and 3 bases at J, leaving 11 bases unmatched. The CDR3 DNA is TGTGCCAGCAGCCAACCCAGCGGGGGGGCGGGTACAGATACGCAGTATTTT. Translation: CASSQPSGGAGTDTQYF.

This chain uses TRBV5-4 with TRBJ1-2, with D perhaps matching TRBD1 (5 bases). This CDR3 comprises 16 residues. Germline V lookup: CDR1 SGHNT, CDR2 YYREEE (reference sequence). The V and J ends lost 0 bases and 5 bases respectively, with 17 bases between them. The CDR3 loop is CASSLAGPEQKYGYTF. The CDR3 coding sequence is TGTGCCAGCAGCTTGGCGGGGCCAGAGCAGAAATATGGCTACACCTTC.

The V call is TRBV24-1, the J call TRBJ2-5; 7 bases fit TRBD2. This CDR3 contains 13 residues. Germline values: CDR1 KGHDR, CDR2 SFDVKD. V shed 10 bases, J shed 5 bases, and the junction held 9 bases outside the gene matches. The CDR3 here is CATGEGPGETQYF. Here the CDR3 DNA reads TGTGCCACAGGGGAGGGGCCGGGGGAGACCCAGTACTTC.

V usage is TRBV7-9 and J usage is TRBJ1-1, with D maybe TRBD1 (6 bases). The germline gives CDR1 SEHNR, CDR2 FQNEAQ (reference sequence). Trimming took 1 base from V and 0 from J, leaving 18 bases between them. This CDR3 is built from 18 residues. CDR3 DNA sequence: TGTGCCAGCAGCTTAGGGGTCCTGACAGGAGCGATGAACACTGAAGCTTTCTTT. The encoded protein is CASSLGVLTGAMNTEAFF.

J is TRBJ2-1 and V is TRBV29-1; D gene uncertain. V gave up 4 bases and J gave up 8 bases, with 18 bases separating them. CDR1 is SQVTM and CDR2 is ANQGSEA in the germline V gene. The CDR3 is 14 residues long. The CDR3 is CSVGGRQQHHEQFF. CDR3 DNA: TGCAGCGTTGGCGGACGCCAGCAACACCATGAGCAGTTCTTC.

The CDR3 nucleotides read TGTGCCTGGAGTGTTGGGGGGGCGAACTATGGCTACACCTTC. Translation gives CAWSVGGANYGYTF. This chain joins TRBV30 and TRBJ1-2; weak D call: TRBD1 (6 bases). The CDR3 is 14 amino acids. The germline V and J ends were trimmed by 0 bases and 2 bases, with 10 bases remaining between them. The V gene's germline CDR1 is GTSNPN and CDR2 SVGIG (reference sequence).

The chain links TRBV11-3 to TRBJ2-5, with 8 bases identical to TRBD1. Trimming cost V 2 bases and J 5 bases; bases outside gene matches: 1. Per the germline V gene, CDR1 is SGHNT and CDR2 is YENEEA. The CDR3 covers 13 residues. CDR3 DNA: TGTGCCAGCAGCTTAAACAGGGGGGAGACCCAGTACTTC. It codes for CASSLNRGETQYF.

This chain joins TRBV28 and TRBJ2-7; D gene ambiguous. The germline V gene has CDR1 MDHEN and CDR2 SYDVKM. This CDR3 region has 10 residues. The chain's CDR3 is CVAGVYEQYF. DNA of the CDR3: TGTGTAGCAGGTGTCTACGAGCAGTACTTC.

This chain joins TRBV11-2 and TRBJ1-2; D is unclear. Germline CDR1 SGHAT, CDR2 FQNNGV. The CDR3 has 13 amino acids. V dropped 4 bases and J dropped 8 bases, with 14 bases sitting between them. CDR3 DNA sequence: TGTGCCAGCAGCTCCTCGCCCGTTCTCGGCTACACCTTC. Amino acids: CASSSSPVLGYTF.

The CDR3 is CATSRDSGPYGYTF. For the CDR3, the DNA is TGTGCCACCAGCAGAGATTCTGGCCCCTATGGCTACACCTTC. This sequence joins TRBV15 and TRBJ1-2, with D unclear. CDR1 is LNHNV and CDR2 is YYDKDF in the germline V gene (reference sequence). This CDR3 is built from 14 residues. The V end lost 0 bases, the J end lost 4 bases, and 9 bases lay between the germline ends.

CDR3 protein: CAISDHQGASSGNTIYF. The CDR3 nucleotides read TGTGCCATCAGTGACCATCAGGGGGCTTCCTCTGGAAACACCATATATTTT. V gene TRBV10-3 combines with J gene TRBJ1-3; 8 nucleotides line up with TRBD1. This CDR3 is 17 amino acids long. Germline loops: CDR1 ENHRY, CDR2 SYGVKD. The trim removed 3 bases at V and 0 bases at J, leaving 7 bases unmatched.

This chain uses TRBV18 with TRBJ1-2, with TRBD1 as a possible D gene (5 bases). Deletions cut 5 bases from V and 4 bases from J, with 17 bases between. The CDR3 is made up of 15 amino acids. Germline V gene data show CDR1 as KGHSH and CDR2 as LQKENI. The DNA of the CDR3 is TGTGCCAGCTCATCGCCTCAGGGTGGGTTCTATGGCTACACCTTC. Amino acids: CASSSPQGGFYGYTF.

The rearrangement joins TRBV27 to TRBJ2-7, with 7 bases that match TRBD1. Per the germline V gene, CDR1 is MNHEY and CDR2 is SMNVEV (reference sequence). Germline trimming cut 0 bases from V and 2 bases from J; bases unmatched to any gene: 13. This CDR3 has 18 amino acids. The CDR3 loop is CASSLSPPTGVGTYEQYF. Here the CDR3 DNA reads TGTGCCAGCAGTTTATCCCCCCCCACAGGGGTCGGTACCTACGAGCAGTACTTC.

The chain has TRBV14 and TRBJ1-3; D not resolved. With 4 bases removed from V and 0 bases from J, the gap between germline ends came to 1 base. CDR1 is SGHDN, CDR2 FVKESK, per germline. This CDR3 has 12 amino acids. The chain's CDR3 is CASSPSGNTIYF. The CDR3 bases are TGTGCCAGCAGCCCCTCTGGAAACACCATATATTTT.